The 5 T cell receptor beta chains below come from one sample, sequenced in a study of blood T cell repertoires in COVID-19. Libraries were prepared by immunoSEQ multiplex PCR; TCRdb keeps only in-frame clonotypes and omits some of them. Here the sample spans 200,000 to 250,000 clones, approximately 78% being singletons. The specimen was peripheral blood. Source of these receptors: a woman of 80 years or more with COVID-19, enrolled during active disease.

The genes are TRBV28 and TRBJ1-1, with 11 positions matching TRBD1. This CDR3 is 17 amino acids long. The ends lost 4 bases at V and 4 bases at J; junction bases unmatched: 11. CDR1 is MDHEN and CDR2 is SYDVKM in the germline V gene. The CDR3 nucleotides read TGTGCCAGCAGTTCGGGACCGGGACAGGGGGGCGGCACTGAAGCTTTCTTT. Translating it yields CASSSGPGQGGGTEAFF.

This clone was detected once. V usage is TRBV7-9 and J usage is TRBJ1-1; D not resolved. Per germline, CDR1 SEHNR and CDR2 FQNEAQ (reference sequence). V lost 2 bases and J 2 bases, leaving 9 bases between the germline ends. The CDR3 length is 14 residues. The CDR3 nucleotides are TGTGCCAGCAGCTTATTCGGGATCAACACTGAAGCTTTCTTT. This gives the protein CASSLFGINTEAFF.

The V and J genes are TRBV5-1 and TRBJ2-4; 7 bases fit TRBD1. CDR1 SGHRS and CDR2 YFSETQ come from the germline V gene. There are 19 residues in the CDR3. The V and J ends lost 4 bases and 0 bases, in that order; junction bases with no gene match: 16. CDR3 sequence: CASSHRVTGDLLAKNIQYF. CDR3 bases: TGCGCCAGCAGCCATAGGGTAACAGGGGACCTTCTAGCCAAAAACATTCAGTACTTC.

This clone came up a few times. The CDR3 is CASSAKGNTIYF. The CDR3 coding sequence is TGTGCCAGCAGCGCTAAAGGAAACACCATATATTTT. The rearrangement links TRBV9 to TRBJ1-3; D remains unclear. The V gene's germline CDR1 is SGDLS and CDR2 YYNGEE. V lost 3 bases to trimming and J lost 4 bases, with 5 bases between them. CDR3 size: 12 residues.

The V gene is TRBV28, the J gene TRBJ1-3; no firm D call. V was cut by 1 base and J by 0 bases, with 10 bases left in between. The CDR3 has 16 amino acids. The germline V gene has CDR1 MDHEN and CDR2 SYDVKM. The CDR3 DNA reads TGTGCCAGCAGTTTATCCCGTCGGTACTCTGGAAACACCATATATTTT. Protein product: CASSLSRRYSGNTIYF. Variable domain in full (rest from reference TRBV28 and TRBJ1-3): DVKVTQSSRYLVKRTGEKVFLECVQDMDHENMFWYRQDPGLGLRLIYFSYDVKMKEKGDIPEGYSVSREKKERFSLILESASTNQTSMYLCASSLSRRYSGNTIYFGEGSWLTVV.